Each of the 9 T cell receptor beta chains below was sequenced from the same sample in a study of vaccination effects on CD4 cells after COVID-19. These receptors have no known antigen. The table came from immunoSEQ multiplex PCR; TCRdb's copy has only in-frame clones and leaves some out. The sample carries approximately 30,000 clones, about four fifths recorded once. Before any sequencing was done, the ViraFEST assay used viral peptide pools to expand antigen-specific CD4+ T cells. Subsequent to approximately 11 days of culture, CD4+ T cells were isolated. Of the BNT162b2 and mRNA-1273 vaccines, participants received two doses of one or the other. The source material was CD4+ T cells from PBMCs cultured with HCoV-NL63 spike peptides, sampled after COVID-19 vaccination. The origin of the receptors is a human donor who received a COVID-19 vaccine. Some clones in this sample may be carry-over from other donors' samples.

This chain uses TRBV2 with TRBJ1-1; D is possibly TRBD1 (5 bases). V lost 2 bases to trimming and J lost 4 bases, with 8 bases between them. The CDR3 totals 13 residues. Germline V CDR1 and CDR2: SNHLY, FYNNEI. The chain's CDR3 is CASSEQQGTEAFF. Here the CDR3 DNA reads TGTGCCAGCAGTGAACAGCAGGGCACTGAAGCTTTCTTT.

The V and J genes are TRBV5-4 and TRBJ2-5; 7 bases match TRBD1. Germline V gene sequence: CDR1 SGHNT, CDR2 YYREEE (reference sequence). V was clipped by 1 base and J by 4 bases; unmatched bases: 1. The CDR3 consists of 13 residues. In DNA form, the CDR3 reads TGTGCCAGCAGCTTGAAGGGGGCAGAGACCCAGTACTTC. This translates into CASSLKGAETQYF.

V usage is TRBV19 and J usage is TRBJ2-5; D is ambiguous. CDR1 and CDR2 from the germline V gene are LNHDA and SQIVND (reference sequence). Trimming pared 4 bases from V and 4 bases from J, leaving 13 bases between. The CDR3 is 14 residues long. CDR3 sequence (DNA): TGTGCCAGTAGTACCATGAGTAGTTCAGAGACCCAGTACTTC. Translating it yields CASSTMSSSETQYF.

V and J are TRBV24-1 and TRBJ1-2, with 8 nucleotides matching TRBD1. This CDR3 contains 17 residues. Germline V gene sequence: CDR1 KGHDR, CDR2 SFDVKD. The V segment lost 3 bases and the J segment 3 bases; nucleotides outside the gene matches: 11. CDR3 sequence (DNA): TGTGCCACCAGTGATCCCCTCGGACAGGGTAACGACTATGGCTACACCTTC. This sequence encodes CATSDPLGQGNDYGYTF.

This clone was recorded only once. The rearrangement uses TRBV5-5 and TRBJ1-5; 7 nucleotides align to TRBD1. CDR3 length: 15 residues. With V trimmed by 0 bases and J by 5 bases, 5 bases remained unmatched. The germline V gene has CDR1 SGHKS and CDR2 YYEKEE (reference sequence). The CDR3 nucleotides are TGTGCCAGCAGCTTGGTGTTACAGGGGCATCAGCCCCAGCATTTT. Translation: CASSLVLQGHQPQHF.

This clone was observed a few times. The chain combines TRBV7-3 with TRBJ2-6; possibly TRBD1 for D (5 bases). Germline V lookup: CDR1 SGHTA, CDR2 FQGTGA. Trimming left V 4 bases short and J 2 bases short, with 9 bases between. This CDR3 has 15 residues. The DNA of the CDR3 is TGTGCCAGCAGCTACCAGGGTGCTGGGGCCAACGTCCTGACTTTC. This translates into CASSYQGAGANVLTF.

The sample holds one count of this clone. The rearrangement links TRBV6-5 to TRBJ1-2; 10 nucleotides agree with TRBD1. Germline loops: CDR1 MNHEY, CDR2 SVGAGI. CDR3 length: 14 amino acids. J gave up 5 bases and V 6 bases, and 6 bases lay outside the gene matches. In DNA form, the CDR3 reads TGTGCCAGCAGACTCGGGACAGGGGAGTATGGCTACACCTTC. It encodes CASRLGTGEYGYTF.

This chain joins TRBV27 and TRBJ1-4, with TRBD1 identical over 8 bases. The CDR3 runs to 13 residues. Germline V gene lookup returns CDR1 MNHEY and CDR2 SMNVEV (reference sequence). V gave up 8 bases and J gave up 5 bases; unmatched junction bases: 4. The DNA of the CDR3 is TGTGCCAGCTCGGACAGGGCAAATGAAAAACTGTTTTTT. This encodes CASSDRANEKLFF.

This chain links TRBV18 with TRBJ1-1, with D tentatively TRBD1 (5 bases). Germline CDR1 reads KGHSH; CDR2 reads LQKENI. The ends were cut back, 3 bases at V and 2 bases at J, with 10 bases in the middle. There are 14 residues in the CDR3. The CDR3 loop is CASSPLDSNTEAFF. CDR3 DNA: TGTGCCAGCTCACCGCTAGACAGTAACACTGAAGCTTTCTTT. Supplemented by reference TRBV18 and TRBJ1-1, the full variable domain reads NAGVMQNPRHLVRRRGQEARLRCSPMKGHSHVYWYRQLPEEGLKFMVYLQKENIIDESGMPKERFSAEFPKEGPSILRIQQVVRGDSAAYFCASSPLDSNTEAFFGQGTRLTVV.